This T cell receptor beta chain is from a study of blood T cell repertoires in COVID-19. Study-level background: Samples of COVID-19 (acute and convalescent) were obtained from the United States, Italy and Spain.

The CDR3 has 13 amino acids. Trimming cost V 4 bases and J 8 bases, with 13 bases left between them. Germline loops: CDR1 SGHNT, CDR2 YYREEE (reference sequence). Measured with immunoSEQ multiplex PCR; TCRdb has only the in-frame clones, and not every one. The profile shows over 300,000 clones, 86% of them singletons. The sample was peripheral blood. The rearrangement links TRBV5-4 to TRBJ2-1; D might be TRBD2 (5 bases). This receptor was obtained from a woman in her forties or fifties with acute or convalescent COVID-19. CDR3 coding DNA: TGTGCCAGCAGCAGCGGACCATCCGATGAGCAGTTCTTC. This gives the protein CASSSGPSDEQFF.